This T cell receptor (beta chain) was observed in a study of blood T cell repertoires in COVID-19. Germline CDR1 is SGHRS and CDR2 is YFSETQ. V dropped 1 base and J dropped 3 bases, with 10 bases sitting between them. The CDR3 sequence is 14 residues long. Only one count was recorded for this clone. As originally analysed: The assay estimated nucleated cells by amplifying reference gene primers. The assay was immunoSEQ multiplex PCR, and TCRdb's table has in-frame clones only and misses some. The V and J calls and the clone size are those of that table, but D and trimming were determined from the DNA. The sample carries around 260,000 clones, approximately 85% recorded once.

The sequenced sample consisted of peripheral blood. This clonotype was obtained from a human donor in a cohort sampled during active COVID-19. J is TRBJ1-2 and V is TRBV5-1; D unresolved. The CDR3 protein is CASSLIEGHYGYTF. CDR3 coding DNA: TGCGCCAGCAGCTTGATTGAGGGCCACTATGGCTACACCTTC.